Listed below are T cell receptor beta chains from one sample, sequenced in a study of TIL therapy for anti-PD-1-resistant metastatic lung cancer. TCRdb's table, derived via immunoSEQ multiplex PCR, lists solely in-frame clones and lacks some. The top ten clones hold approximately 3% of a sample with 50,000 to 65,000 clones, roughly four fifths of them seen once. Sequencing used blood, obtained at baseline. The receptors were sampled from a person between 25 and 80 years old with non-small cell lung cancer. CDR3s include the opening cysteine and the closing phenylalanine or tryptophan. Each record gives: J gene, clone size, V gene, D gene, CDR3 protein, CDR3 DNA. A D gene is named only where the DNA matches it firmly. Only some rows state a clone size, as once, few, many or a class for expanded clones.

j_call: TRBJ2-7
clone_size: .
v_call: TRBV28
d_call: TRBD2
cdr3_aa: CASSLFPSGISYEQYF
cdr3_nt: TGTGCCAGCAGTTTATTCCCTAGCGGTATCTCCTACGAGCAGTACTTC

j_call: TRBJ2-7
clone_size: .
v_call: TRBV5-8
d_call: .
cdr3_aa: CASSLVPYEQYF
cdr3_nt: TGTGCCAGCAGCTTGGTCCCCTACGAGCAGTACTTC

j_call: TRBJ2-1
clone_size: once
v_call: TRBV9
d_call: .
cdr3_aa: CASSVGRGSSYNEQFF
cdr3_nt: TGTGCCAGCAGCGTAGGCAGGGGAAGCTCCTACAATGAGCAGTTCTTC

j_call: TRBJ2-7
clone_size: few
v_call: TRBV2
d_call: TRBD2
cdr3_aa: CASSSSGRIYEQYF
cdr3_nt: TGTGCCAGCAGTTCTAGCGGGAGGATCTACGAGCAGTACTTC

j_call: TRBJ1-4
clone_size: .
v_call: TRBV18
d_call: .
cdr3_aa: CASSSLSGTLNEKLFF
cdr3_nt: TGTGCCAGCTCATCTCTCTCCGGGACCCTGAATGAAAAACTGTTTTTT

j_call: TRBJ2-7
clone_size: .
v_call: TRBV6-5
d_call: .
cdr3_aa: CASSRDHRFYEQYF
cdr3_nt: TGTGCCAGCAGTCGGGACCATAGATTCTACGAGCAGTACTTC

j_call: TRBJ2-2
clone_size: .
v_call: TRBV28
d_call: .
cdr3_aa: CGTRDSQGTSTGELFF
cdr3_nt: TGTGGGACCCGTGATTCACAGGGAACGAGCACCGGGGAGCTGTTTTTT

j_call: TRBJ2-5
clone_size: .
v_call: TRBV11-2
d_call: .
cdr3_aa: CASSSYSRDSSETQYF
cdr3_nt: TGTGCCAGCAGCTCCTACTCCAGGGATAGTAGTGAGACCCAGTACTTC

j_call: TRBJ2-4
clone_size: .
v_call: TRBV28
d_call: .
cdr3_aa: CASSAGVYIQYF
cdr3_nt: TGTGCCAGCAGTGCTGGGGTATACATTCAGTACTTC

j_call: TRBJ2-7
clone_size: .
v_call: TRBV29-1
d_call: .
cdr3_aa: CSVSQGTYEQYF
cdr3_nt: TGCAGCGTTTCACAGGGTACCTACGAGCAGTACTTC

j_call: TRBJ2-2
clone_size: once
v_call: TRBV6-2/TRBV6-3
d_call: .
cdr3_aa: CASSRHSNTGELFF
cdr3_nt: TGTGCCAGCAGTAGACATTCGAACACCGGGGAGCTGTTTTTT

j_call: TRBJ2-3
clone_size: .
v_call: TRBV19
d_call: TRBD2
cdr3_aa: CASSIGITSGTTSDTQYF
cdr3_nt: TGTGCCAGTAGTATCGGGATTACTAGCGGGACTACCTCAGATACGCAGTATTTT

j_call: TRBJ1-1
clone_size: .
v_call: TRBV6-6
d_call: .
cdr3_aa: CASSARQRQNTEAFF
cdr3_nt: TGTGCCAGCAGTGCCAGACAGAGACAGAACACTGAAGCTTTCTTT

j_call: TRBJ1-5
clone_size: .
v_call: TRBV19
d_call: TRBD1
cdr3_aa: CASSIVGGQLYSNQPQHF
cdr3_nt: TGTGCCAGTAGTATAGTGGGGGGACAGCTTTATAGCAATCAGCCCCAGCATTTT

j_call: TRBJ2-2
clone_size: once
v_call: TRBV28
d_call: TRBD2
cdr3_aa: CASRPLAGGPFGELFF
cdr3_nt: TGTGCCAGCAGACCACTAGCGGGAGGGCCGTTCGGGGAGCTGTTTTTT

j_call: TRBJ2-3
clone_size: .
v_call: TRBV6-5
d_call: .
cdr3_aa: CASRGRASDTDTQYF
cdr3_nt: TGTGCCAGCAGGGGGCGAGCTAGCGACACAGATACGCAGTATTTT

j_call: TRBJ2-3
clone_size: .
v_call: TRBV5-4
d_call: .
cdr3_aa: CASSLNRGARTDTQYF
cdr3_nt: TGTGCCAGCAGCCTGAATAGAGGGGCCCGCACAGATACGCAGTATTTT

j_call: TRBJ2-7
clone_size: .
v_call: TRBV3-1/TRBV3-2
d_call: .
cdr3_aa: CASSQASYEQYF
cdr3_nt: TGTGCCAGCAGCCAAGCTTCCTACGAGCAGTACTTC